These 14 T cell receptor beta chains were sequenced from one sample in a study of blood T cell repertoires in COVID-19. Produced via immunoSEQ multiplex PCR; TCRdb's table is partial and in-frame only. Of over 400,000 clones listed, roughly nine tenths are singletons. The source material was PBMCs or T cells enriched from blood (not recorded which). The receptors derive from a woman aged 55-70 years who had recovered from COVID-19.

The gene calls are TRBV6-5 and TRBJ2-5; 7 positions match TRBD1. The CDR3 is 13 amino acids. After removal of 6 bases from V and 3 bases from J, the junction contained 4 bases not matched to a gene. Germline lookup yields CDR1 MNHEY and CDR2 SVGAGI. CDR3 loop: CASRGQVEETQYF. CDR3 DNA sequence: TGTGCCAGCAGAGGACAGGTCGAAGAGACCCAGTACTTC.

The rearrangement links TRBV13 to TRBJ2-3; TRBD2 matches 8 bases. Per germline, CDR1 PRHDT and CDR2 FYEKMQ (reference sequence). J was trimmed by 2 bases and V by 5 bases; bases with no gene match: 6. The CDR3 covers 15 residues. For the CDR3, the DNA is TGTGCCAGCAGCCTTAGCGGGGCTTACACAGATACGCAGTATTTT. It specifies CASSLSGAYTDTQYF.

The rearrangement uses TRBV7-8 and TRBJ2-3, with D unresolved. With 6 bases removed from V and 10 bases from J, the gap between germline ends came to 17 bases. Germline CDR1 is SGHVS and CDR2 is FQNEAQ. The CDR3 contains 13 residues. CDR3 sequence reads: CASSLSQGQPQYF. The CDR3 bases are TGTGCCAGCAGTCTTAGCCAAGGCCAACCGCAGTATTTT.

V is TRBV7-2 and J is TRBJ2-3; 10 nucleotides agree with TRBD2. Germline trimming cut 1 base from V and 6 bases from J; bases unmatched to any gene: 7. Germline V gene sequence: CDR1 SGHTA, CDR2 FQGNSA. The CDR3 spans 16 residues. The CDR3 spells CASSLGASGGQDTQYF. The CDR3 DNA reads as TGTGCCAGCAGCTTAGGGGCTAGCGGGGGCCAGGATACGCAGTATTTT.

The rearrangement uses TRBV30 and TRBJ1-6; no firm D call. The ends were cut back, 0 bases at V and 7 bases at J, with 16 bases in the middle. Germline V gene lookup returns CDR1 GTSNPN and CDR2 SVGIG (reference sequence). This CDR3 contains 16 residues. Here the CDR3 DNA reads TGTGCCTGGAGTGTAAAGTTGGGAGGATGGAATTCACCCCTCCACTTT. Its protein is CAWSVKLGGWNSPLHF.

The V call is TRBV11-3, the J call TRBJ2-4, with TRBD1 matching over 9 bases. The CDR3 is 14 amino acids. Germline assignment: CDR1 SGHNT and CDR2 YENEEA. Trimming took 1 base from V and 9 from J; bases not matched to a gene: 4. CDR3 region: CASSLGQGVGIQYF. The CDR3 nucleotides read TGTGCCAGCAGCTTAGGACAGGGGGTTGGCATTCAGTACTTC.

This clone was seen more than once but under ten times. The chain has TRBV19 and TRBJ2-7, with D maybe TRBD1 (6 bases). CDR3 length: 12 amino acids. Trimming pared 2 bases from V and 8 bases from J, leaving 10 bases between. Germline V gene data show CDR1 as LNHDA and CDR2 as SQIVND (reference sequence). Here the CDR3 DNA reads TGTGCCAGTAGTATATCGGACAGACAGCAGTACTTC. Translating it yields CASSISDRQQYF.

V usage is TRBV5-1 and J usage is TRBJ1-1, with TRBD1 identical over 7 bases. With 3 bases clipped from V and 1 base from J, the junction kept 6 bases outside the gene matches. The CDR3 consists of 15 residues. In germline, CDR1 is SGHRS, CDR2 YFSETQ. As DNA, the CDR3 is TGCGCCAGCAGCTATCAGGGGGGTGGGAACACTGAAGCTTTCTTT. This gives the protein CASSYQGGGNTEAFF.

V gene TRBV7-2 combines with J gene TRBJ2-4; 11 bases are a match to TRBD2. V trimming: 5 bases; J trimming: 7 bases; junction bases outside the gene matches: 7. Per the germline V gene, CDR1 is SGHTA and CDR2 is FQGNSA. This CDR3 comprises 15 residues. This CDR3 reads CASSPISGGANIQYF. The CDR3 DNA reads TGTGCCAGCAGCCCAATTAGCGGGGGGGCGAACATTCAGTACTTC.

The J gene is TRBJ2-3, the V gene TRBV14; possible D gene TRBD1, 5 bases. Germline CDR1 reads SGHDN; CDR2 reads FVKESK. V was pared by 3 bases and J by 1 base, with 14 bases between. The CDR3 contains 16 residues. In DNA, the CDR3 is TGTGCCAGCAGCCATTCCTGGGGCAGGGGCACAGATACGCAGTATTTT. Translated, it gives CASSHSWGRGTDTQYF.

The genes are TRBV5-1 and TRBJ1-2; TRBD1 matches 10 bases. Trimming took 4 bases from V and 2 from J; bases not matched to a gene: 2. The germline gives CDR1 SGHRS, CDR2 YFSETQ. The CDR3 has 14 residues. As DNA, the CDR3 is TGCGCCAGCAGCCCGACAGGGGGCAACTATGGCTACACCTTC. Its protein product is CASSPTGGNYGYTF.

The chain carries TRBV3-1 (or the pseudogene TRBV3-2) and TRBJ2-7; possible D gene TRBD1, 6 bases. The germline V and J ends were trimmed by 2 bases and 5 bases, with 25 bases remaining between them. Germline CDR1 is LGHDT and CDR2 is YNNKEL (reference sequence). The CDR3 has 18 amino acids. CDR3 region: CASSQLWARGRSRNEQYF. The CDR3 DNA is TGTGCCAGCAGCCAACTCTGGGCCAGGGGCCGCTCTCGAAACGAGCAGTACTTC.

In nucleotides, the CDR3 is TGTGCCAGCAGTACGACAGGGTCTGACTATGGCTACACCTTC. It is translated as CASSTTGSDYGYTF. The chain carries TRBV6-6 and TRBJ1-2, with TRBD1 matching over 7 bases. With 5 bases clipped from V and 3 bases from J, the junction kept 6 bases outside the gene matches. Germline CDR1 and CDR2: MNHNY and SVGAGI (reference sequence). The CDR3 runs 14 residues.

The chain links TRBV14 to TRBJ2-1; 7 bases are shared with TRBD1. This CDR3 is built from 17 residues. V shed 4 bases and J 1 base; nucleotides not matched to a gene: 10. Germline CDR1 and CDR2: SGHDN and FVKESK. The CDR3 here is CASSRSNRGRSYNEQFF. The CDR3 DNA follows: TGTGCCAGCAGCCGTTCAAACAGGGGAAGGTCCTACAATGAGCAGTTCTTC.